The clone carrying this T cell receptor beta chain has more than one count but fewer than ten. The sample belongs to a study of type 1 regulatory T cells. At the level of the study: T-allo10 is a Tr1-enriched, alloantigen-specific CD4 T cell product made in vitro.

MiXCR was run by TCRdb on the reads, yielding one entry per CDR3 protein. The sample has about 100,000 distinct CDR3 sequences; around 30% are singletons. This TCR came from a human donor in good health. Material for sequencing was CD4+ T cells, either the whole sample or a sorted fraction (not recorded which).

The CDR3 sequence is CSARDRQGAWRTEAFF. DNA for the CDR3: TGCAGTGCTAGAGATCGACAGGGGGCATGGAGGACTGAAGCTTTCTTT. V usage is TRBV20-1 and J usage is TRBJ1-1; 10 nucleotides match TRBD1. The CDR3 is 16 amino acids. Germline CDR1 DFQATT, CDR2 SNEGSKA (reference sequence). Germline trimming cut 0 bases from V and 5 bases from J; bases unmatched to any gene: 9.